Listed here are 28 T cell receptor beta chains from one sample, sequenced in a study of blood T cell repertoires in COVID-19. The method was immunoSEQ multiplex PCR; TCRdb's version includes in-frame clones alone and lacks a portion of them. Among fewer than 35,000 clones listed, roughly 82% were seen once. Sequenced: peripheral blood. These receptors all stem from a man older than 75 with active or convalescent COVID-19.

This chain joins TRBV7-9 and TRBJ2-3, with 7 bases identical to TRBD1. Trimming removed 4 bases from V and 2 bases from J; junction bases left unmatched: 12. Germline values: CDR1 SEHNR, CDR2 FQNEAQ (reference sequence). The CDR3 runs 17 residues. CDR3 amino acids: CASSSNRQGRITDTQYF. CDR3 nucleotides: TGTGCCAGCAGCTCGAATCGACAGGGAAGGATCACAGATACGCAGTATTTT.

V is TRBV27 and J is TRBJ1-5; D is possibly TRBD1 (5 bases). The germline V gene has CDR1 MNHEY and CDR2 SMNVEV (reference sequence). The CDR3 consists of 15 residues. Trimming left V 2 bases short and J 2 bases short, with 10 bases between. In DNA, the CDR3 is TGTGCCAGCAGTTTAGGGGGGATGGGCAATCAGCCCCAGCATTTT. This encodes CASSLGGMGNQPQHF.

The CDR3 loop is CASSLPSGISYNEQFF. CDR3 in DNA: TGTGCCAGCAGTTTACCTAGCGGGATATCCTACAATGAGCAGTTCTTC. The chain links TRBV28 to TRBJ2-1; 9 bases match TRBD2. Trimming removed 2 bases from V and 1 base from J; junction bases left unmatched: 3. This CDR3 is built from 16 residues. Germline V CDR1 and CDR2: MDHEN, SYDVKM.

The chain couples TRBV3-1 (or the pseudogene TRBV3-2) to TRBJ2-5; D perhaps matches TRBD1 (5 bases). Germline-derived CDR1 and CDR2 are LGHDT and YNNKEL (reference sequence). The CDR3 runs to 12 residues. Trimming cost V 2 bases and J 5 bases, with 6 bases left between them. CDR3 bases: TGTGCCAGCAGCCAACAGGGTGAGACCCAGTACTTC. Its protein is CASSQQGETQYF.

The gene calls are TRBV4-1 and TRBJ2-7; 9 bases agree with TRBD1. CDR3 length equals 15 residues. The V gene end was trimmed by 4 bases and the J gene end by 3 bases; junction bases not matched to a gene: 7. Germline lookup yields CDR1 MGHRA and CDR2 YSYEKL. CDR3 residues: CASSPIGQGSYEQYF. The CDR3 bases are TGCGCCAGCAGCCCCATAGGACAGGGGAGCTACGAGCAGTACTTC.

CDR3: CASSYSPVESDTQYF. CDR3 in DNA: TGTGCCAGCAGTTACTCCCCCGTAGAATCGGATACGCAGTATTTT. V usage is TRBV6-5 and J usage is TRBJ2-3; D remains unclear. The CDR3 spans 15 residues. The germline V gene encodes CDR1 MNHEY and CDR2 SVGAGI. Trimming stripped 0 bases from V and 6 bases from J, with 13 bases between.

The chain uses TRBV3-1 (or the pseudogene TRBV3-2) and TRBJ1-6; 7 positions agree with TRBD1. J was trimmed by 10 bases and V by 1 base; bases with no gene match: 4. CDR1 and CDR2 (germline): LGHDT, YNNKEL (reference sequence). This CDR3 has 14 amino acids. CDR3 in DNA: TGTGCCAGCAGCCAAGGACAGGGTTTATCACCCCTCCACTTT. Protein: CASSQGQGLSPLHF.

The rearrangement uses TRBV2 and TRBJ1-2; the match to TRBD1 covers 7 bases. The CDR3 consists of 14 residues. V trimming: 7 bases; J trimming: 3 bases; junction bases outside the gene matches: 8. In germline, CDR1 is SNHLY, CDR2 FYNNEI. DNA for the CDR3: TGTGCCAGCACTCCCGTCGGACAGGACTATGGCTACACCTTC. This sequence encodes CASTPVGQDYGYTF.

Comment on this clone: The junction differs from germline at one of its ends, possibly a read error. The J gene is TRBJ2-2, the V gene TRBV12-5; D is undetermined. This CDR3 comprises 13 residues. CDR1 and CDR2 from the germline V gene are LGHNT and FRNRAP. CDR3 protein: CAGGYSNTGELFF. The CDR3 DNA reads TGTGCTGGTGGGTATTCGAACACCGGGGAGCTGTTTTTT.

The CDR3 loop reads CASNREGTGELFF. In DNA, the CDR3 is TGTGCCAGTAACAGGGAGGGCACCGGGGAGCTGTTTTTT. This chain joins TRBV19 and TRBJ2-2; tentative D call: TRBD2 (7 bases). The V and J ends lost 7 bases and 4 bases respectively, with 10 bases between them. Germline lookup yields CDR1 LNHDA and CDR2 SQIVND (reference sequence). The CDR3 has 13 residues.

V and J are TRBV7-9 and TRBJ1-5; D not resolved. Trimming removed 5 bases from V and 5 bases from J, with 7 bases in between. CDR1 SEHNR and CDR2 FQNEAQ come from the germline V gene (reference sequence). The CDR3 sequence is 12 residues long. The CDR3 region is CASSPGDQPQHF. DNA of the CDR3: TGTGCCAGCAGCCCAGGTGATCAGCCCCAGCATTTT.

The rearrangement uses TRBV6-5 and TRBJ2-1; tentative D call: TRBD2 (6 bases). CDR1 and CDR2 (germline): MNHEY, SVGAGI. The V end lost 9 bases, the J end lost 7 bases, and 19 bases lay between the germline ends. CDR3 length: 14 amino acids. CDR3 residues: CASYGSPFRNEQFF. CDR3 DNA sequence: TGTGCCAGTTACGGGAGCCCCTTTAGAAATGAGCAGTTCTTC.

The rearrangement links TRBV6-5 to TRBJ1-2, with a possible D match to TRBD1 (6 bases). V shed 6 bases and J shed 8 bases, with 19 bases lying between them. In germline, CDR1 is MNHEY, CDR2 SVGAGI. The CDR3 is made up of 14 amino acids. CDR3: CASRAREPRGGYTF. CDR3 DNA sequence: TGTGCCAGCAGAGCGAGGGAGCCCAGGGGAGGCTACACCTTC.

J is TRBJ2-7 and V is TRBV7-2; 11 bases agree with TRBD1. The CDR3 sequence is 15 residues long. Germline CDR1 is SGHTA and CDR2 is FQGNSA. Trimming took 5 bases from V and 6 from J; bases not matched to a gene: 9. CDR3 region: CASSLGTGGLGEQYF. The CDR3, as DNA: TGTGCCAGCAGCCTTGGGACAGGGGGTTTAGGCGAGCAGTACTTC.

V and J are TRBV19 and TRBJ1-6; D not certain. CDR1 and CDR2 (germline): LNHDA, SQIVND (reference sequence). V was trimmed by 1 base and J by 8 bases, leaving 12 bases between them. This CDR3 has 15 residues. CDR3 protein: CASSIGRRVDSPLHF. For the CDR3, the DNA is TGTGCCAGTAGTATAGGACGGAGGGTAGATTCACCCCTCCACTTT.

The chain joins TRBV9 to TRBJ2-7, with 8 positions matching TRBD1. The CDR3 sequence is 14 residues long. Germline-derived CDR1 and CDR2 are SGDLS and YYNGEE. Trimming at V came to 2 bases and at J to 3 bases, leaving 4 bases not matched to a gene. CDR3 protein: CASSVRDRSYEQYF. In DNA form, the CDR3 reads TGTGCCAGCAGCGTCCGGGACAGGAGCTACGAGCAGTACTTC.

V gene TRBV11-3 combines with J gene TRBJ1-6; D may be TRBD1 (6 bases). This CDR3 region has 19 residues. Trimming took 5 bases from V and 0 from J, leaving 20 bases between them. Germline V CDR1 and CDR2: SGHNT, YENEEA. The CDR3 here is CASSPVPGHKSSYNSPLHF. In DNA, the CDR3 is TGTGCCAGCAGCCCAGTACCGGGACATAAGAGCTCCTATAATTCACCCCTCCACTTT.

The rearrangement joins TRBV4-1 to TRBJ1-2; a possible D gene is TRBD1 (6 bases). The CDR3 totals 15 residues. V was pared by 2 bases and J by 4 bases, with 14 bases between. Germline loops: CDR1 MGHRA, CDR2 YSYEKL. The CDR3 region is CASSQRQAWVYGYTF. The CDR3 nucleotides are TGCGCCAGCAGCCAACGACAGGCTTGGGTCTATGGCTACACCTTC.

The V call is TRBV4-1, the J call TRBJ1-1; no clear D gene. The ends were cut back, 6 bases at V and 0 bases at J, with 11 bases in the middle. The germline gives CDR1 MGHRA, CDR2 YSYEKL. This CDR3 contains 14 residues. In DNA, the CDR3 is TGCGCCAGCAGTTACCCAAACATGAACACTGAAGCTTTCTTT. Protein sequence: CASSYPNMNTEAFF.

This chain connects TRBV19 to TRBJ2-5, with 8 bases identical to TRBD2. V lost 6 bases, J lost 5 bases, and 8 bases stayed unmatched. The germline V gene encodes CDR1 LNHDA and CDR2 SQIVND (reference sequence). The CDR3 loop spans 14 amino acids. The CDR3 DNA follows: TGTGCCAGTAGGGAAAGCGGGGGTAGGGAGACCCAGTACTTC. This codes for CASRESGGRETQYF.

The V gene is TRBV7-9, the J gene TRBJ1-3; D not resolved. Germline V CDR1 and CDR2: SEHNR, FQNEAQ (reference sequence). Trimming pared 5 bases from V and 3 bases from J, leaving 14 bases between. The CDR3 contains 15 residues. The CDR3 protein is CASSPKLRVGNTIYF. The CDR3 DNA reads as TGTGCCAGCAGCCCCAAATTGAGGGTTGGAAACACCATATATTTT.

The chain recombines TRBV29-1 with TRBJ2-3, with 11 bases that match TRBD2. The J segment lost 3 bases and the V segment lost 7 bases, leaving 12 bases of the junction unmatched. This CDR3 region has 16 residues. The germline gives CDR1 SQVTM, CDR2 ANQGSEA. The CDR3 bases are TGCAGCGCCAACGGGGGGACTAGCGGTAGTACAGATACGCAGTATTTT. This codes for CSANGGTSGSTDTQYF.

This clone was counted a few times. This chain joins TRBV6-1 and TRBJ1-2, with D unresolved. Germline V gene sequence: CDR1 MNHNS, CDR2 SASEGT. This CDR3 region has 14 residues. The V gene lost 2 bases and the J gene lost 8 bases, with 15 bases spanning the gap. DNA of the CDR3: TGTGCCAGCAGTGAATGGATGGGCGCTGGGGGCTACACCTTC. This encodes CASSEWMGAGGYTF.

The sample holds a few counts of this clone. Because the CDR3's place on the DNA is in doubt, the DNA is left out and the CDR3 is given as listed by TCRdb. The gene calls are TRBV6-6 and TRBJ2-7; the D call in the table, TRBD2, was not verified against the DNA. From germline, CDR1 is MNHNY and CDR2 SVGAGI (reference sequence). The CDR3 totals 13 residues, both ends included. CDR3 sequence: CASSPSFWGLGNF.

The chain has TRBV5-5 and TRBJ1-4; 7 bases are shared with TRBD1. This CDR3 spans 14 amino acids. The germline gives CDR1 SGHKS, CDR2 YYEKEE (reference sequence). V lost 2 bases, J lost 5 bases, and 3 bases stayed unmatched. CDR3 coding DNA: TGTGCCAGCAGCTTACAGGGGAGGAATGAAAAACTGTTTTTT. It specifies CASSLQGRNEKLFF.

V and J are TRBV5-1 and TRBJ2-7; TRBD2 might be the D (6 bases). The length of the CDR3 is 14 residues. V was clipped by 4 bases and J by 1 base, with 12 bases between them. Germline CDR1 reads SGHRS; CDR2 reads YFSETQ. The CDR3 DNA sequence: TGCGCCAGCAGCCCCGAGGCGGGGTCCTACGAGCAGTACTTC. Residues: CASSPEAGSYEQYF.

The chain recombines TRBV5-1 with TRBJ2-3, with 10 bases that match TRBD1. The CDR3 consists of 15 residues. The ends lost 0 bases at V and 6 bases at J; junction bases unmatched: 4. Germline lookup yields CDR1 SGHRS and CDR2 YFSETQ. The CDR3 loop reads CASSLAGQGVDTQYF. The CDR3 DNA sequence: TGCGCCAGCAGCTTGGCCGGACAGGGGGTTGATACGCAGTATTTT.

This chain uses TRBV11-3 with TRBJ2-1; 7 bases fit TRBD1. CDR3 length equals 13 residues. V gave up 6 bases and J gave up 9 bases; unmatched junction bases: 8. The V gene's germline CDR1 is SGHNT and CDR2 YENEEA. This chain's CDR3 is CASRSTGAGEQFF. The CDR3 DNA reads TGTGCCAGCAGATCTACAGGGGCTGGTGAGCAGTTCTTC.